The rows below give T cell receptor beta chains drawn from one sample of a study of T cells after yellow fever vaccination. TCRdb independently ran MiXCR on the 5' RACE reads; one entry per CDR3 protein. The sample includes about 210,000 distinct CDR3 sequences, under 3.5% seen only once; the top ten take less than 3.5%. The material was CD4+ T cells sorted from PBMCs, obtained 10 days after the yellow fever booster vaccination. All receptors come from a man between 18 and 29 years old who received the YFV17D yellow fever vaccine. CDR3s include the opening cysteine and the closing phenylalanine or tryptophan. A D gene is named only where the DNA matches it firmly. Expanded clones get a size class; other rows say once, few or many, or leave the size out.

.	TRBV7-2	TRBJ2-5	.	TGTGCCAGCAGGGACCGAGAGACCCAGTACTTC	CASRDRETQYF
.	TRBV20-1	TRBJ1-1	many	TGCAGTGCTAGTTTAGGGGGTGGGAACACTGAAGCTTTCTTT	CSASLGGGNTEAFF
.	TRBV5-1	TRBJ2-1	many	TGCGCCAGCAGCTTGGCCGGAGAGGGGGCCTACAATGAGCAGTTCTTC	CASSLAGEGAYNEQFF
.	TRBV5-1	TRBJ1-4	many	TGCGCCAGCAGCTTGGCGGGGGAGGGGAGCAGAGGTGGAAAACTGTTTTTT	CASSLAGEGSRGGKLFF
TRBD1	TRBV7-2	TRBJ1-2	few	TGTGCCAGCGCCACCGGGACAGAAAGATATGGCTACACCTTC	CASATGTERYGYTF
.	TRBV15	TRBJ1-6	.	TGTGCCACCAGCAGCCCCACCACCTTATCACCCCTCCACTTT	CATSSPTTLSPLHF
.	TRBV20-1	TRBJ2-2	many	TGCAGTGCCCGGTGGGGAAACACCGGGGAGCTGTTTTTT	CSARWGNTGELFF
.	TRBV5-1	TRBJ1-6	.	TGCGCCAGCAGCTTGGTCTCTCCGGGAAATTCACCCCTCCACTTT	CASSLVSPGNSPLHF
.	TRBV14	TRBJ2-3	many	TGTGCCAGCAGCCAAGTGGGCGGTACGCAGTATTTT	CASSQVGGTQYF
.	TRBV19	TRBJ1-2	few	TGTGCCAGTAAGACACGGAACTATGGCTACACCTTC	CASKTRNYGYTF
TRBD1	TRBV6-5	TRBJ1-6	many	TGTGCCAGCAGGAGGGACAGGGGCTCCTATAATTCACCCCTCCACTTT	CASRRDRGSYNSPLHF
.	TRBV5-4	TRBJ2-3	.	TGTGCCAGCAGCTATAGGGCAGGGACAGATACGCAGTATTTT	CASSYRAGTDTQYF
.	TRBV7-2	TRBJ2-1	many	TGTGCCAGCAGCCCCTGGATTTCGACCCGTTCGGTGCAGTTCTTC	CASSPWISTRSVQFF
.	TRBV7-6	TRBJ1-1	few	TGTGCCAGCAGCTTAGATCCCCACGCGAACACTGAAGCTTTCTTT	CASSLDPHANTEAFF
TRBD1	TRBV6-6	TRBJ2-5	many	TGTGCCAGCAGCTACGGACAGGGACAAGAGACCCAGTACTTC	CASSYGQGQETQYF
.	TRBV29-1	TRBJ2-1	few	TGCAGCGCGGACAGAGAAGTAGCCAATGAGCAGTTCTTC	CSADREVANEQFF
.	TRBV20-1	TRBJ2-1	.	TGCAGTACGCCTAAACACAGGGGGGGAATCTCCTACAATGAGCAGTTCTTC	CSTPKHRGGISYNEQFF
.	TRBV5-1	TRBJ2-5	few	TGCGCCAGCAGCCTTCGGACAGCGAAAGAGACCCAGTACTTC	CASSLRTAKETQYF
.	TRBV20-1	TRBJ1-3	many	TGCAGTGCTAGAGATCCTGGAAACACCATATATTTT	CSARDPGNTIYF
TRBD1	TRBV19	TRBJ1-1	few	TGTGCCAGTACCCCGCTACGGGCCAGGGGGGCTGAAGCTTTCTTT	CASTPLRARGAEAFF
TRBD1	TRBV20-1	TRBJ2-3	many	TGCAGTGCCTTGACAGGGGGATTAGCAGATACGCAGTATTTT	CSALTGGLADTQYF
TRBD1	TRBV12-3/TRBV12-4	TRBJ1-2	many	TGTGCCAGCAGTTCGGACAGGGGGAAGAGGGGCTACACCTTC	CASSSDRGKRGYTF
TRBD1	TRBV18	TRBJ2-3	.	TGTGCCAGCTCACCATCTACAGGGGCCACAGATACGCAGTATTTT	CASSPSTGATDTQYF
TRBD2	TRBV6-9	TRBJ2-5	many	TGTGCCAGCAGTTCCCGGCGGAGCGGGAGAATAGAGACCCAGTACTTC	CASSSRRSGRIETQYF
.	TRBV4-2	TRBJ2-5	.	TGTGCCAGCAGCCAAGATCGGGCAGGACAAGAGACCCAGTACTTC	CASSQDRAGQETQYF
.	TRBV12-3/TRBV12-4	TRBJ1-5	many	TGTGCCAGCAGTTTGAGAGCGAGCAATCAGCCCCAGCATTTT	CASSLRASNQPQHF
TRBD1	TRBV7-8	TRBJ1-2	few	TGTGCCAGCAGCGGAGGGACAGACTATGGCTACACCTTC	CASSGGTDYGYTF
.	TRBV29-1	TRBJ2-5	.	TGCAGCGCCGCCCGGGTTCAAGAGACCCAGTACTTC	CSAARVQETQYF
TRBD2	TRBV10-2	TRBJ2-3	many	TGCGCCAGCAGTGATACCCGGGGGGGGCAAGGAGGGTCGGATACGCAGTATTTT	CASSDTRGGQGGSDTQYF
TRBD1	TRBV7-2	TRBJ2-5	.	TGTGCCAGCACAGGGGGCAGACCAACGTACCAAGAGACCCAGTACTTC	CASTGGRPTYQETQYF
.	TRBV20-1	TRBJ2-2	few	TGCAGTGCTAGCGCTAGCAGGAACACCGGGGAGCTGTTTTTT	CSASASRNTGELFF
.	TRBV14	TRBJ2-3	few	TGTGCCAGCAGCCAAGGGGGTTGGACAGATACGCAGTATTTT	CASSQGGWTDTQYF
.	TRBV5-1	TRBJ2-7	.	TGCGCCAGCAGCAACCCTGAAAGGGGCAGCTACGAGCAGTACTTC	CASSNPERGSYEQYF
TRBD2	TRBV28	TRBJ2-3	few	TGTGCCAGCAGCTCTAGCGGGGGGGATACGCAGTATTTT	CASSSSGGDTQYF
.	TRBV20-1	TRBJ1-5	.	TGCAGTGCCAGACAGGTGGGAACGGGGCCCCAGCATTTT	CSARQVGTGPQHF
.	TRBV12-3/TRBV12-4	TRBJ2-1	many	TGTGCCAGCAGTGCCACAGGGAGAGTTGAGCAGTTCTTC	CASSATGRVEQFF
TRBD2	TRBV29-1	TRBJ2-3	.	TGCAGCGTTGAGACTAGCTCGGCGGATACGCAGTATTTT	CSVETSSADTQYF
.	TRBV20-1	TRBJ1-2	many	TGCAGTGCGCCGGAGGGGATTACTAACTATGGCTACACCTTC	CSAPEGITNYGYTF
TRBD2	TRBV7-2	TRBJ2-7	many	TGTGCCAGCAGCTTACAGCGGGGTTACGAGCAGTACTTC	CASSLQRGYEQYF
.	TRBV7-2	TRBJ1-1	.	TGTGCCAGCAGAACACGCGAAACGAACACTGAAGCTTTCTTT	CASRTRETNTEAFF
.	TRBV5-1	TRBJ1-2	many	TGCGCCAGCAGCTCGGTGCAGGGATTAGATGGCTACACCTTC	CASSSVQGLDGYTF
.	TRBV6-1	TRBJ2-7	.	TGTGCCAGCAGTGATCGCCCTAGCAACACCTACGAGCAGTACTTC	CASSDRPSNTYEQYF
.	TRBV5-1	TRBJ2-2	.	TGCGCCAGCAGCCCGGACATTAACTTTGCCGGGGAGCTGTTTTTT	CASSPDINFAGELFF
.	TRBV28	TRBJ1-2	few	TGTGCCAGCAGTCTCCTCCCAAATGGCTACACCTTC	CASSLLPNGYTF
.	TRBV5-1	TRBJ1-6	.	TGCGCCAGCAGCTTGGCGGGAGCTTCTAATTCACCCCTCCACTTT	CASSLAGASNSPLHF
.	TRBV19	TRBJ1-1	few	TGTGCCAGTAGTACTCACCCCAGGGGAAAGGCGAACACTGAAGCTTTCTTT	CASSTHPRGKANTEAFF
TRBD1	TRBV5-1	TRBJ1-2	many	TGCGCCAGCAGCTTGGGGTCAGGGGGCACCTATGGCTACACCTTC	CASSLGSGGTYGYTF
.	TRBV12-3/TRBV12-4	TRBJ2-7	many	TGTGCCAGCAGCGGGACTGTCGGTACTTACGAGCAGTACTTC	CASSGTVGTYEQYF
.	TRBV6-5	TRBJ2-3	many	TGTGCCAGCAGTTCGGACCGGGATACGCAGTATTTT	CASSSDRDTQYF
.	TRBV29-1	TRBJ1-6	.	TGCAGCGTCAAGGACAGCTTAACCGGGAATTCACCCCTCCACTTT	CSVKDSLTGNSPLHF
.	TRBV6-5	TRBJ1-3	many	TGTGCCAGCAGCCAGGTACCACCTCTGAAAAACACCATATATTTT	CASSQVPPLKNTIYF
TRBD1	TRBV7-9	TRBJ2-7	many	TGTGCCAGCAGCCTGGGGTGGGACAGGATCCACGAGCAGTACTTC	CASSLGWDRIHEQYF
.	TRBV5-1	TRBJ1-1	many	TGCGCCAGCAGCCCGGGCGGGGGGCAGGGCACTGAAGCTTTCTTT	CASSPGGGQGTEAFF
TRBD1	TRBV28	TRBJ2-3	many	TGTGCCAGCAGTTCAACTGCGACAGGGGAATGGGGCACAGATACGCAGTATTTT	CASSSTATGEWGTDTQYF